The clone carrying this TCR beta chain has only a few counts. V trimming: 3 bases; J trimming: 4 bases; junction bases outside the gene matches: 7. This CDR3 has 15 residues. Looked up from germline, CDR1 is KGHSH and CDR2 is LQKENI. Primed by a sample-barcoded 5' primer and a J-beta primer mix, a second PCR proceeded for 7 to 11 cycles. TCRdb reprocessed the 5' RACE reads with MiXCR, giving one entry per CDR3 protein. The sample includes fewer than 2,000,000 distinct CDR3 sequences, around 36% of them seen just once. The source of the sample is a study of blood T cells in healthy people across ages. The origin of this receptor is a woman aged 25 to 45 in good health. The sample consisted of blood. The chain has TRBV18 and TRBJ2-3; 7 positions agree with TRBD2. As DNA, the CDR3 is TGTGCCAGCTCACCGCTTGGCGGGAGCCCAGATACGCAGTATTTT. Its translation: CASSPLGGSPDTQYF.